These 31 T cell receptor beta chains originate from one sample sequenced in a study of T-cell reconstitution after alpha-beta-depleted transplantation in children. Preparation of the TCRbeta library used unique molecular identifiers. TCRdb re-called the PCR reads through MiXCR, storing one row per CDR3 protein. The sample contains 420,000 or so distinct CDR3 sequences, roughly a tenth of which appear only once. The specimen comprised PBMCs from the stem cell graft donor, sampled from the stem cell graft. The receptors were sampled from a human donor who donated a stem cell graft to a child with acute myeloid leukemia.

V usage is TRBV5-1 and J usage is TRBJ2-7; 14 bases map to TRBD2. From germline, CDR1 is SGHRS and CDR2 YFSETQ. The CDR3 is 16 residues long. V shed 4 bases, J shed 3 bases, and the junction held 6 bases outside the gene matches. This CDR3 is CASSTRGTSGSYEQYF. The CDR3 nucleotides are TGCGCCAGCAGCACAAGGGGGACTAGCGGGAGCTACGAGCAGTACTTC.

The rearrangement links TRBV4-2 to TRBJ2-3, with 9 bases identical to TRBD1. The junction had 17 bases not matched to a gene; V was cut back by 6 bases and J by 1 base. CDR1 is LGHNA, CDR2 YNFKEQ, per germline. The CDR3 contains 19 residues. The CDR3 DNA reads TGTGCCAGCAGTCGGGGGCCCCGCACAGGGGGCAGGGGCACAGATACGCAGTATTTT. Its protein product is CASSRGPRTGGRGTDTQYF.

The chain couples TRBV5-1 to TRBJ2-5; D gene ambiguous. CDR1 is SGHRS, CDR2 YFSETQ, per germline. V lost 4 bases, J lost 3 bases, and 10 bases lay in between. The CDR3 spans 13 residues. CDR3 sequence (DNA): TGCGCCAGCAGCACACTCACGGAAGAGACCCAGTACTTC. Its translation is CASSTLTEETQYF.

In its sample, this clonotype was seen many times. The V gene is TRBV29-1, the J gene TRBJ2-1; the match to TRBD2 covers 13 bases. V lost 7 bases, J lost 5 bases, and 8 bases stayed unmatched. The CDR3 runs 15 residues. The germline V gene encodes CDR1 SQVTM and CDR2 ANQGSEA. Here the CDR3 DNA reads TGCAGCGCTCCGTCGACTAGCGGGGGGAACAATGAGCAGTTCTTC. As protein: CSAPSTSGGNNEQFF.

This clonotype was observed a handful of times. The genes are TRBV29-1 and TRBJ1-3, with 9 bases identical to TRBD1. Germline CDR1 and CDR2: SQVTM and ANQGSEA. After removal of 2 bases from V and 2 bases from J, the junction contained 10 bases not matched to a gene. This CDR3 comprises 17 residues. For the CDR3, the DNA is TGCAGCGTTGAAAAGCCGGGACAGGGAGGGGCTGGAAACACCATATATTTT. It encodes CSVEKPGQGGAGNTIYF.

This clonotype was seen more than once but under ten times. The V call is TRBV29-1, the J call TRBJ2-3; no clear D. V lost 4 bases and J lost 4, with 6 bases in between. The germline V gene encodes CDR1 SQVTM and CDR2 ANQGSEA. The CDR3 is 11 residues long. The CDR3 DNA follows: TGCAGCGTTGCTAAGGCAGATACGCAGTATTTT. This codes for CSVAKADTQYF.

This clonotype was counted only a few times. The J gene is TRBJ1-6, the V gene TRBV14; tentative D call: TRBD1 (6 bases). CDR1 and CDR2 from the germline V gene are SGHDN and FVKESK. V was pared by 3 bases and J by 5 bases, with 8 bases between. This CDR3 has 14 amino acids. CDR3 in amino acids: CASSHRGDNSPLHF. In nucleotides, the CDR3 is TGTGCCAGCAGCCATAGGGGGGATAATTCACCCCTCCACTTT.

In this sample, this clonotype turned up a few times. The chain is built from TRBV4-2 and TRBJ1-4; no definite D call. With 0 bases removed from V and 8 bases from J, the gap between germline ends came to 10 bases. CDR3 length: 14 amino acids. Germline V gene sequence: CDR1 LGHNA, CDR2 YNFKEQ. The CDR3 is CASSQDPRPEKLFF. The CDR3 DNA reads TGTGCCAGCAGCCAAGATCCCCGTCCGGAAAAACTGTTTTTT.

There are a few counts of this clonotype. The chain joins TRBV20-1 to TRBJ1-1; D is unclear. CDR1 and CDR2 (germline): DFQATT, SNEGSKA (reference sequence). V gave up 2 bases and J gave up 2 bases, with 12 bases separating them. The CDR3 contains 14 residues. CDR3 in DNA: TGCAGTGCTAGACCGACCACACGAAACACTGAAGCTTTCTTT. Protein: CSARPTTRNTEAFF.

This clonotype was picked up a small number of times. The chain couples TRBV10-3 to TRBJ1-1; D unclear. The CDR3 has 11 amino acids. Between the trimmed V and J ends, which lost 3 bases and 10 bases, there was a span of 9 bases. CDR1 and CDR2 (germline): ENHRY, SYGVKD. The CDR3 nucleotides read TGTGCCATCAGTGAACGGGATACAGCTTTCTTT. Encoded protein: CAISERDTAFF.

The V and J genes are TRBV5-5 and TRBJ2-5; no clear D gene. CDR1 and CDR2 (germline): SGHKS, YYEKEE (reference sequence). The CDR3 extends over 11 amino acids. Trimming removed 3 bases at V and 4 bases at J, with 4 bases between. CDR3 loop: CASSWGETQYF. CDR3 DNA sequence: TGTGCCAGCAGCTGGGGAGAGACCCAGTACTTC.

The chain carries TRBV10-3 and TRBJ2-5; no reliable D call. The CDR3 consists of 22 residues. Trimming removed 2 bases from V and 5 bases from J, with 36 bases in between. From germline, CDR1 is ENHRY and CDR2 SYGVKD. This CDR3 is CAISETSHLVRKEPRKAETQYF. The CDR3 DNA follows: TGTGCCATCAGTGAGACCTCCCACCTAGTGAGGAAGGAACCACGAAAGGCGGAGACCCAGTACTTC.

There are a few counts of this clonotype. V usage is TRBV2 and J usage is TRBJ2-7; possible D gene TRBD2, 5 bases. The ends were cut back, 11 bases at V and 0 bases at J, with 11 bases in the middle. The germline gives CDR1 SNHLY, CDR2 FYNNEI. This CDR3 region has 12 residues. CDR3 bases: TGTGCCGGCGGACTTACCTCCTACGAGCAGTACTTC. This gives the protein CAGGLTSYEQYF.

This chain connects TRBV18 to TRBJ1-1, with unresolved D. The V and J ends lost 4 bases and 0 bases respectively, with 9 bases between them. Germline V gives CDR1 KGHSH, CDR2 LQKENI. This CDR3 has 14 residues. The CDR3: CASSQTYMNTEAFF. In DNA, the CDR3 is TGTGCCAGCTCACAGACATACATGAACACTGAAGCTTTCTTT.

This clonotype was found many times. DNA of the CDR3: TGCGCCAGCAGCAGGGGTAGCGGCGCCTACGAGCAGTACTTC. Encoded protein: CASSRGSGAYEQYF. The chain joins TRBV4-1 to TRBJ2-7; possibly TRBD2 for D (6 bases). V dropped 5 bases and J dropped 2 bases, with 13 bases sitting between them. Germline V gene lookup returns CDR1 MGHRA and CDR2 YSYEKL. This CDR3 is built from 14 residues.

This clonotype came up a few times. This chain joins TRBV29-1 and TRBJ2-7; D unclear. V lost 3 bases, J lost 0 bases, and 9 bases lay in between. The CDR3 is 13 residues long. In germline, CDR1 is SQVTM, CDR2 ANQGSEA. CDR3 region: CSVERPSSYEQYF. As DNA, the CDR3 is TGCAGCGTTGAGCGGCCGAGCTCCTACGAGCAGTACTTC.

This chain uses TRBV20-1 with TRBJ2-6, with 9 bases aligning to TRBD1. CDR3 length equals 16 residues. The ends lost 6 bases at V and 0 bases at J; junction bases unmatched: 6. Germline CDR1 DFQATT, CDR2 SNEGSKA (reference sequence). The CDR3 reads CSATGGSFSGANVLTF. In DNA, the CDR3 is TGCAGTGCCACAGGGGGCTCCTTCTCTGGGGCCAACGTCCTGACTTTC.

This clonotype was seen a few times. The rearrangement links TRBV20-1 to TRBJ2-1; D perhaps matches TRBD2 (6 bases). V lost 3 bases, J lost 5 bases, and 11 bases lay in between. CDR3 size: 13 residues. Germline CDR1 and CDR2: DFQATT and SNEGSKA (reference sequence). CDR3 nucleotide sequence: TGCAGTGCTAGTATTCTAGCGAACAATGAGCAGTTCTTC. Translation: CSASILANNEQFF.

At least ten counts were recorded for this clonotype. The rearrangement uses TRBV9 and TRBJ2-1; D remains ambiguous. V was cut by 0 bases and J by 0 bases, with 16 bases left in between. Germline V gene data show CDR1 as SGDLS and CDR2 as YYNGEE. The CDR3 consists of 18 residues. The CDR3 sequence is CASSVDFADPSSYNEQFF. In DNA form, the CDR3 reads TGTGCCAGCAGCGTAGATTTCGCGGACCCAAGCTCCTACAATGAGCAGTTCTTC.

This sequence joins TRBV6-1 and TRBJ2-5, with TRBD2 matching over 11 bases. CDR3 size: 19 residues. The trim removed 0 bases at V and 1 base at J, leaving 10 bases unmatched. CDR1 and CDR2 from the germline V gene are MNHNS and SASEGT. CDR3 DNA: TGTGCCAGCAGTGAAGCGCTGACTAGCGGGGCTCCAATCCAAGAGACCCAGTACTTC. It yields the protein CASSEALTSGAPIQETQYF.

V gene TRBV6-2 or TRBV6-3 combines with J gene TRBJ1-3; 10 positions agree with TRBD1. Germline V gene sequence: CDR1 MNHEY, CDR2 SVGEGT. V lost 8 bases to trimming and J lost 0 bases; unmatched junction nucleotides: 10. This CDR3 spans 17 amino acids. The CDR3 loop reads CASGDRGLPYSGNTIYF. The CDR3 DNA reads TGTGCCAGCGGCGACAGGGGGCTTCCATACTCTGGAAACACCATATATTTT.

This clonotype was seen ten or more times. In nucleotides, the CDR3 is TGTGCCAGCAGTTTAACCCCATCAACTAGCGGCTATACGCAGTATTTT. Amino acids: CASSLTPSTSGYTQYF. The V gene is TRBV12-3 or TRBV12-4, the J gene TRBJ2-3, with 8 bases lining up with TRBD2. CDR3 length: 16 amino acids. The J segment lost 7 bases and the V segment lost 2 bases, leaving 11 bases of the junction unmatched.

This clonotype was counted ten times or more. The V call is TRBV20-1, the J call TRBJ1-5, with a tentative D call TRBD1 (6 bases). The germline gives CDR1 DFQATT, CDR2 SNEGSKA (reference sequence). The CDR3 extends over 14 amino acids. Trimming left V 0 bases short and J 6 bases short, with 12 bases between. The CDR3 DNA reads TGCAGTGCTAGAGAACAGGGTTTCGGTCAGCCCCAGCATTTT. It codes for CSAREQGFGQPQHF.

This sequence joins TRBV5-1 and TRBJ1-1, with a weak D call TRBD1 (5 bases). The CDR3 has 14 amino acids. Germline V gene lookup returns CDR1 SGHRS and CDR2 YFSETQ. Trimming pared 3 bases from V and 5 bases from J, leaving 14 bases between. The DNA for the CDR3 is TGCGCCAGCAGCTACGACGGGGGATATACTGAAGCTTTCTTT. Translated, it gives CASSYDGGYTEAFF.

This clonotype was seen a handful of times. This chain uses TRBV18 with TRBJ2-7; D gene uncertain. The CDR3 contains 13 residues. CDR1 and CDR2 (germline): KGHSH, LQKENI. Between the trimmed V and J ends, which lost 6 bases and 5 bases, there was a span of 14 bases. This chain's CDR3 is CASSYTGVHEQYV. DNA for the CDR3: TGTGCCAGCTCCTACACGGGCGTTCACGAGCAGTACGTC.

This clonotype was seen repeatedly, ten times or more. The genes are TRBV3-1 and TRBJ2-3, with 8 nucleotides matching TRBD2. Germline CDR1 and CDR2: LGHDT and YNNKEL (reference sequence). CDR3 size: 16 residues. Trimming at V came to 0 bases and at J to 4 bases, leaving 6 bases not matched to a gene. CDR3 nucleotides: TGTGCCAGCAGCCAAGAAGGTAGCGGGGAGGCAGATACGCAGTATTTT. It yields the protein CASSQEGSGEADTQYF.

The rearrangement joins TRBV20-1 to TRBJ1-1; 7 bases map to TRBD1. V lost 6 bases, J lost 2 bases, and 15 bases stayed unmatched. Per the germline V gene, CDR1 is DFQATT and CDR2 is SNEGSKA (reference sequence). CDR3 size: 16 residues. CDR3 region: CSAQGGDTRLNTEAFF. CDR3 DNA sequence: TGCAGTGCCCAGGGGGGGGACACTAGACTAAACACTGAAGCTTTCTTT.

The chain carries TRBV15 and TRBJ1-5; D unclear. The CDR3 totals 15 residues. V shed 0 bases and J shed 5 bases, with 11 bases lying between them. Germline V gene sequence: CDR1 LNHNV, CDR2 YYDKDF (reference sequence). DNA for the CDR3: TGTGCCACCAGCAGAGATCCAGGTGGCCATCAGCCCCAGCATTTT. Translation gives CATSRDPGGHQPQHF.

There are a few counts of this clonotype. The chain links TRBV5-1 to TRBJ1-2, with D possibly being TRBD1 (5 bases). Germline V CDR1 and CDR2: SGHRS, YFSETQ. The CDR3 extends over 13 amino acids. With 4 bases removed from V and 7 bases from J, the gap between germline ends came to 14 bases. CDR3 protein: CASSTGQVGGYTF. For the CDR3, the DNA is TGCGCCAGCAGCACGGGGCAGGTCGGTGGCTACACCTTC.

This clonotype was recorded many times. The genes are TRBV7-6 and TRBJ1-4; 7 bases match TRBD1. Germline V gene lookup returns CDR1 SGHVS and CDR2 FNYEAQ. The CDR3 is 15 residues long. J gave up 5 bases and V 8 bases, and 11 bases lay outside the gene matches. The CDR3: CASRGGTGLNEKLFF. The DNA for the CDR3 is TGTGCCAGCCGAGGGGGCACAGGCCTAAATGAAAAACTGTTTTTT.

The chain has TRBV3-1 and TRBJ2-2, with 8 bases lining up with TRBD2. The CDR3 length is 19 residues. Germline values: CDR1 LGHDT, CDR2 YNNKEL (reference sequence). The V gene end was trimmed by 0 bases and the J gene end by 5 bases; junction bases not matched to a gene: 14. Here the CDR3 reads CASSQDVSTGGPWTGELFF. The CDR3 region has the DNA TGTGCCAGCAGCCAAGATGTCAGTACGGGGGGGCCGTGGACCGGGGAGCTGTTTTTT. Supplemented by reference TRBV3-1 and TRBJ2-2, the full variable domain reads DTAVSQTPKYLVTQMGNDKSIKCEQNLGHDTMYWYKQDSKKFLKIMFSYNNKELIINETVPNRFSPKSPDKAHLNLHINSLELGDSAVYFCASSQDVSTGGPWTGELFFGEGSRLTVL.